This entry lists 18 T cell receptor beta chains sequenced from one sample in a study of T cell repertoires in cytomegalovirus infection. TCRdb processed the reads anew with MiXCR; each CDR3 protein has one entry. The profile shows 100,000 to 150,000 distinct CDR3 sequences, roughly 9% of them singletons. Sample: PBMCs. The receptors were sampled from a human donor in good health (CMV status not recorded). Some clones in this sample may be carry-over from other donors' samples.

This clonotype was recorded many times. The CDR3 loop is CASSLAQAKNIQYF. CDR3 coding DNA: TGTGCCAGCAGCTTAGCTCAGGCCAAAAACATTCAGTACTTC. The chain uses TRBV7-2 and TRBJ2-4; D not certain. CDR3 size: 14 residues. Trimming removed 0 bases at V and 1 base at J, with 4 bases between. Germline V gene lookup returns CDR1 SGHTA and CDR2 FQGNSA.

This clonotype was recorded at least ten times. CDR3 in amino acids: CSAPRDISGGVTQYF. CDR3 bases: TGCAGTGCTCCCCGGGACATCAGTGGGGGGGTGACCCAGTACTTC. This chain joins TRBV20-1 and TRBJ2-5; D possibly corresponds to TRBD2 (7 bases). This CDR3 has 15 amino acids. CDR1 DFQATT and CDR2 SNEGSKA come from the germline V gene (reference sequence). V was shortened by 5 bases and J by 7 bases, with 23 bases between the two germline ends.

There are many counts of this clonotype. This chain uses TRBV11-2 with TRBJ2-2; D not certain. The V end was cut by 5 bases, the J end by 0 bases, with 10 bases between. The CDR3 has 15 amino acids. Germline V gene lookup returns CDR1 SGHAT and CDR2 FQNNGV. The CDR3, as DNA: TGTGCCAGCAGCCCCGACGTGACGAACACCGGGGAGCTGTTTTTT. It encodes CASSPDVTNTGELFF.

A note on this clonotype: A much larger clonotype is one base distant, so this may be a read error. The rearrangement links TRBV14 to TRBJ1-3; D not certain. The CDR3 length is 17 residues. Germline-derived CDR1 and CDR2 are SGHDN and FVKESK. Trimming pared 0 bases from V and 2 bases from J, leaving 14 bases between. The CDR3 bases are TGTGCCAGCAGCCAAGATCAGTTGGGCCGGACTGGAAACACCATATATTTT. Translated: CASSQDQLGRTGNTIYF.

This clonotype was detected a few times. The gene calls are TRBV28 and TRBJ1-5; no clear D. Deletions cut 5 bases from V and 6 bases from J, with 17 bases between. CDR1 is MDHEN, CDR2 SYDVKM, per germline. This CDR3 comprises 15 residues. The CDR3 coding sequence is TGTGCCAGCAGTGTCGTGTTGAGGATAAGTCAGCCCCAGCATTTT. It translates to CASSVVLRISQPQHF.

This clonotype was recorded many times. The chain has TRBV6-2 or TRBV6-3 and TRBJ1-2; 7 bases are a match to TRBD1. Trimming took 6 bases from V and 4 from J; bases not matched to a gene: 5. The CDR3 length is 13 residues. The germline CDR1 and CDR2 sequences are MNHEY and SVGEGT. CDR3 amino acids: CASRPTGTYGYTF. The CDR3 nucleotides read TGTGCCAGCAGGCCGACAGGGACCTATGGCTACACCTTC.

CDR3 bases: TGTGCCAGCAGTTTACTAGCTTTCGGGGGCCAGGGAAACACCATATATTTT. This codes for CASSLLAFGGQGNTIYF. The chain uses TRBV28 and TRBJ1-3; D is possibly TRBD1 (6 bases). V was trimmed by 2 bases and J by 4 bases, leaving 18 bases between them. Germline values: CDR1 MDHEN, CDR2 SYDVKM. The CDR3 spans 17 residues.

The chain uses TRBV29-1 and TRBJ1-2, with D unclear. V dropped 4 bases and J dropped 7 bases, with 10 bases sitting between them. The CDR3 extends over 11 amino acids. From germline, CDR1 is SQVTM and CDR2 ANQGSEA. CDR3 protein: CSVGPDSGYTF. In DNA form, the CDR3 reads TGCAGCGTTGGGCCGGACTCTGGCTACACCTTC.

The V gene is TRBV29-1, the J gene TRBJ1-2; 10 bases align to TRBD1. Germline CDR1 SQVTM, CDR2 ANQGSEA. CDR3 size: 13 residues. The V and J ends lost 5 bases and 4 bases, in that order; junction bases with no gene match: 4. CDR3 nucleotide sequence: TGCAGCGTTCGGACAGGGGGGGGCTATGGCTACACCTTC. Residues: CSVRTGGGYGYTF.

This clonotype was seen many times. This rearrangement joins TRBV20-1 to TRBJ2-7, with 10 bases identical to TRBD2. Looked up from germline, CDR1 is DFQATT and CDR2 is SNEGSKA (reference sequence). This CDR3 is built from 13 residues. The junction had 5 bases not matched to a gene; V was cut back by 6 bases and J by 3 bases. The CDR3 DNA reads TGCAGTGCCGCTAGCGGGGGCGACTACGAGCAGTACTTC. This codes for CSAASGGDYEQYF.

This chain joins TRBV29-1 and TRBJ1-4; tentatively, D is TRBD1 (6 bases). CDR3 length: 13 residues. The V and J ends lost 6 bases and 4 bases respectively, with 12 bases between them. Germline V gene lookup returns CDR1 SQVTM and CDR2 ANQGSEA. The CDR3 bases are TGCAGCGTAGTCGGACAGTATAATGAAAAACTGTTTTTT. Translated, it gives CSVVGQYNEKLFF.

This clonotype was recorded many times. The rearrangement links TRBV28 to TRBJ1-2, with TRBD1 matching 12 bases. The CDR3 loop spans 15 amino acids. Germline trimming cut 6 bases from V and 7 bases from J; bases unmatched to any gene: 9. Germline V gene data show CDR1 as MDHEN and CDR2 as SYDVKM. CDR3 residues: CASRPPGQGAGGYTF. The CDR3 coding sequence is TGTGCCAGCAGACCTCCGGGACAGGGGGCAGGTGGCTACACCTTC.

There are a few counts of this clonotype. The chain joins TRBV29-1 to TRBJ2-3; a weak D match, TRBD1 (6 bases). From germline, CDR1 is SQVTM and CDR2 ANQGSEA. The CDR3 spans 14 residues. Trimming stripped 8 bases from V and 4 bases from J, with 19 bases between. CDR3 nucleotide sequence: TGCAGCCTACTATTACAGGGTTCGGCAGATACGCAGTATTTT. Protein: CSLLLQGSADTQYF.

In this sample, this clonotype turned up many times. The chain combines TRBV12-3 or TRBV12-4 with TRBJ2-3; D tentatively reads TRBD1 or TRBD2 (5 bases each). V lost 5 bases and J lost 1, with 10 bases in between. This CDR3 is built from 14 residues. The CDR3 loop reads CASSPRDGTDTQYF. DNA of the CDR3: TGTGCCAGCAGTCCCCGGGACGGCACAGATACGCAGTATTTT.

Ten or more counts support this clonotype. The V gene is TRBV19, the J gene TRBJ1-3; D not resolved. This CDR3 region has 16 residues. The germline CDR1 and CDR2 sequences are LNHDA and SQIVND (reference sequence). Trimming shortened V by 6 bases and J by 1 base, and 16 bases separated the two germline ends. CDR3 protein: CASRTAHDPSGNTIYF. DNA of the CDR3: TGTGCCAGTAGGACCGCCCACGACCCTTCTGGAAACACCATATATTTT.

This clonotype was counted many times. This chain uses TRBV11-3 with TRBJ2-7; 7 nucleotides line up with TRBD1. Germline CDR1 is SGHNT and CDR2 is YENEEA. J gave up 2 bases and V 1 base, and 5 bases lay outside the gene matches. The CDR3 is 15 amino acids. CDR3: CASSLGGQLPYEQYF. For the CDR3, the DNA is TGTGCCAGCAGCTTAGGGGGACAGCTACCCTACGAGCAGTACTTC.

This clonotype was observed a handful of times. V usage is TRBV6-5 and J usage is TRBJ2-1; D perhaps matches TRBD1 (6 bases). The CDR3 has 15 residues. Trimming removed 5 bases from V and 2 bases from J, with 13 bases in between. Germline CDR1 reads MNHEY; CDR2 reads SVGAGI. In nucleotides, the CDR3 is TGTGCCAGCAGTCAAACACAGGGCACCTACAATGAGCAGTTCTTC. Its translation is CASSQTQGTYNEQFF.

This clonotype was observed a single time. This may stem from a read error, because a much larger clone lies one nucleotide away. V is TRBV19 and J is TRBJ1-2; D is undetermined. The CDR3 has 12 amino acids. Germline CDR1 is LNHDA and CDR2 is SQIVND (reference sequence). The CDR3 DNA follows: TGTTCCAGTAGTTGGCCAGACTATGGCTACACCTTC. It encodes CSSSWPDYGYTF.